This T cell receptor beta chain was sequenced during a study of blood T cell repertoires in COVID-19. Overall study context: Italy, Spain and the United States were the sources of the convalescent and acute COVID-19 samples. PBMCs, B-cell-depleted T cells, or T cells were the source of the cDNA or gDNA that made up the material.

The CDR3 consists of 16 residues. Per germline, CDR1 KGHSH and CDR2 LQKENI. The ends were cut back, 0 bases at V and 0 bases at J, with 6 bases in the middle. As handled by the study authors: Reference gene primers were amplified, and this amplification served to estimate nucleated cell counts. The assay was immunoSEQ multiplex PCR, and TCRdb's table has in-frame clones only and misses some. The D gene and trimming were derived from the DNA, and the V and J assignments and clone size from that table. The profile shows hundreds of thousands of clones, about nine tenths of them singletons. Sequenced input: peripheral blood. The sequence was obtained from a woman between 40 and 55 years old who had recovered from COVID-19. The chain combines TRBV18 with TRBJ2-6; no definite D call. The CDR3 here is CASSPPEASGANVLTF. The DNA for the CDR3 is TGTGCCAGCTCACCACCCGAAGCCTCTGGGGCCAACGTCCTGACTTTC.